A single sample gave rise to the 13 T cell receptor beta chains below, sequenced in a study of blood T cell repertoires in COVID-19. Produced via immunoSEQ multiplex PCR; TCRdb's table is partial and in-frame only. The data show 200,000 to 250,000 clones, with 65% to 85% seen just once and 6.5% to 9% held by the top ten. Sequencing input: PBMCs or T cells enriched from blood (not recorded which). The source of these receptors is a woman between 40 and 50 years old with acute COVID-19.

This chain links TRBV11-2 with TRBJ1-1; no reliable D call. The CDR3 spans 16 residues. Germline V gives CDR1 SGHAT, CDR2 FQNNGV. Between the trimmed V and J ends, which lost 2 bases and 4 bases, there was a span of 17 bases. CDR3: CASSLWLGGGGTEAFF. CDR3 sequence (DNA): TGTGCCAGCAGCTTATGGTTGGGAGGAGGCGGCACTGAAGCTTTCTTT. Complete variable domain (other parts from reference TRBV11-2 and TRBJ1-1): EAGVAQSPRYKIIEKRQSVAFWCNPISGHATLYWYQQILGQGPKLLIQFQNNGVVDDSQLPKDRFSAERLKGVDSTLKIQPAKLEDSAVYLCASSLWLGGGGTEAFFGQGTRLTVV.

The chain couples TRBV18 to TRBJ2-6; D might be TRBD1 (5 bases). Germline lookup yields CDR1 KGHSH and CDR2 LQKENI. CDR3 size: 18 residues. V was cut by 1 base and J by 3 bases, with 16 bases left in between. CDR3 sequence: CASSPLQGGQGGANVLTF. The DNA of the CDR3 is TGTGCCAGCTCACCACTTCAGGGTGGCCAAGGTGGGGCCAACGTCCTGACTTTC.

The chain combines TRBV28 with TRBJ1-5; TRBD1 agrees at 7 bases. V shed 3 bases and J 7 bases; nucleotides not matched to a gene: 12. Looked up from germline, CDR1 is MDHEN and CDR2 is SYDVKM. The length of the CDR3 is 16 residues. This CDR3 is CASSLGSNRGEQPQHF. The CDR3 DNA reads TGTGCCAGCAGTTTGGGCAGTAACAGGGGAGAACAGCCCCAGCATTTT.

The chain combines TRBV5-1 with TRBJ2-5; D is possibly TRBD2 (6 bases). Germline CDR1 reads SGHRS; CDR2 reads YFSETQ. The CDR3 is made up of 13 amino acids. Trimming shortened V by 5 bases and J by 5 bases, and 13 bases separated the two germline ends. The CDR3 loop is CASRPGSAETQYF. CDR3 nucleotides: TGCGCCAGCAGACCCGGGAGCGCGGAGACCCAGTACTTC.

This clone has a handful of counts. The chain uses TRBV19 and TRBJ2-7; 10 bases map to TRBD1. Germline CDR1 and CDR2: LNHDA and SQIVND (reference sequence). The CDR3 has 16 residues. Trimming cost V 4 bases and J 3 bases; bases outside gene matches: 9. The CDR3 protein is CASSKDPGQGNYEQYF. In DNA form, the CDR3 reads TGTGCCAGTAGTAAAGACCCGGGACAGGGGAACTACGAGCAGTACTTC.

The gene calls are TRBV13 and TRBJ2-7, with D uncertain. The germline CDR1 and CDR2 sequences are PRHDT and FYEKMQ (reference sequence). V lost 5 bases and J lost 2, with 16 bases in between. The CDR3 sequence is 15 residues long. CDR3 sequence (DNA): TGTGCCAGCAGCCAGAGGCTGACCCCCACCTACGAGCAGTACTTC. This encodes CASSQRLTPTYEQYF. Based on the CDR3 plus reference TRBV13 and TRBJ2-7, the full variable domain is AAGVIQSPRHLIKEKRETATLKCYPIPRHDTVYWYQQGPGQDPQFLISFYEKMQSDKGSIPDRFSAQQFSDYHSELNMSSLELGDSALYFCASSQRLTPTYEQYFGPGTRLTVT.

The chain combines TRBV6-2 or TRBV6-3 with TRBJ1-5, with 12 bases aligning to TRBD1. The CDR3 is 16 residues long. Losses at the gene ends were 2 bases for V and 7 bases for J; bases not matched to a gene: 6. From germline, CDR1 is MNHEY and CDR2 SVGEGT. The CDR3 DNA reads as TGTGCCAGCAGTTACGCGGGACAGGGGGCTTTCCAGCCCCAGCATTTT. Its protein is CASSYAGQGAFQPQHF.

CDR3 sequence: CASSRTGTYSPLHF. DNA of the CDR3: TGTGCCAGCAGCCGGACAGGGACGTATTCACCCCTCCACTTT. V is TRBV27 and J is TRBJ1-6, with 8 bases identical to TRBD1. The CDR3 is 14 amino acids. Germline loops: CDR1 MNHEY, CDR2 SMNVEV (reference sequence). V lost 6 bases, J lost 8 bases, and 6 bases stayed unmatched.

V gene TRBV19 combines with J gene TRBJ1-5, with 9 bases aligning to TRBD1. The V and J ends lost 7 bases and 4 bases, in that order; junction bases with no gene match: 2. CDR3 length equals 13 residues. Germline V gene lookup returns CDR1 LNHDA and CDR2 SQIVND (reference sequence). The CDR3 region has the DNA TGTGCCAGTATGGACAGGGGAAATCAGCCCCAGCATTTT. Amino acid sequence: CASMDRGNQPQHF. Full variable domain (missing parts from reference TRBV19 and TRBJ1-5): DGGITQSPKYLFRKEGQNVTLSCEQNLNHDAMYWYRQDPGQGLRLIYYSQIVNDFQKGDIAEGYSVSREKKESFPLTVTSAQKNPTAFYLCASMDRGNQPQHFGDGTRLSIL.

The rearrangement uses TRBV6-2 or TRBV6-3 and TRBJ2-1; D gene ambiguous. The CDR3 is made up of 16 amino acids. Trimming took 6 bases from V and 9 from J, leaving 24 bases between them. CDR1 and CDR2 from the germline V gene are MNHEY and SVGEGT. Here the CDR3 reads CASSFPGLAGYAEQFF. CDR3 sequence (DNA): TGTGCCAGCAGCTTTCCTGGCTTAGCTGGGTACGCTGAGCAGTTCTTC.

The V gene is TRBV7-3, the J gene TRBJ2-5, with 8 bases that match TRBD1. V was clipped by 1 base and J by 2 bases; unmatched bases: 3. Germline assignment: CDR1 SGHTA and CDR2 FQGTGA. This CDR3 is 15 amino acids long. Here the CDR3 reads CASSLMGQEQETQYF. In nucleotides, the CDR3 is TGTGCCAGCAGCTTAATGGGACAGGAACAAGAGACCCAGTACTTC.

This clone has just one count. The chain has TRBV28 and TRBJ1-2; D call uncertain. The length of the CDR3 is 13 residues. Germline V gene lookup returns CDR1 MDHEN and CDR2 SYDVKM. V lost 3 bases and J 1 base, leaving 6 bases between the germline ends. The DNA for the CDR3 is TGTGCCAGCAGTTTGGGCCTTAACTATGGCTACACCTTC. Translating it yields CASSLGLNYGYTF.

The chain links TRBV10-2 to TRBJ1-5; D gene unclear. The germline V gene has CDR1 WSHSY and CDR2 SAAADI. CDR3 length: 13 residues. The ends were cut back, 2 bases at V and 7 bases at J, with 9 bases in the middle. CDR3 sequence (DNA): TGCGCCAGCAGTGAGGGGTCGAGGCAGCCCCAGCATTTT. As protein: CASSEGSRQPQHF.